This T cell receptor (beta chain) was recovered during a study of control samples from healthy donors and cancer patients. Clones were sequenced by immunoSEQ multiplex PCR, and TCRdb holds only the in-frame ones, with some missing. The sample holds 100,000 to 150,000 clones, about nine tenths seen once. The CDR3 extends over 13 amino acids. CDR1 is MDHEN and CDR2 is SYDVKM in the germline V gene. Trimming took 5 bases from V and 5 from J, leaving 12 bases between them. Turning to this clone: Additional DNA sequences in this sample encode the identical CDR3.

The receptor comes from a woman aged 45-65 years in good health. V is TRBV28 and J is TRBJ1-2; maybe TRBD1 (5 bases). The sample taken for sequencing was blood. The CDR3 spells CASSLAGRYGYTF. CDR3 nucleotide sequence: TGTGCCAGCAGTCTCGCAGGGAGGTATGGCTACACCTTC.